The TCR beta chain under discussion was sequenced for a study of cytomegalovirus exposure and HLA in healthy donors. The V and J ends lost 6 bases and 4 bases, in that order; junction bases with no gene match: 3. Germline loops: CDR1 MNHNS, CDR2 SASEGT. The length of the CDR3 is 13 residues. In the case of this clone: Its antigen is not identified.

Findings of the study overall: Earlier findings revealed that most TCR beta V segments proved productive either about 87% or about 30% of the time.

PCR used 60 Vbeta primers and 13 Jbeta primers. Clones were read by immunoSEQ multiplex PCR, and TCRdb kept only the in-frame ones, dropping some. The repertoire consists of about 140,000 clones, with about four fifths occurring once and the leading ten covering roughly 1.2%. This TCR was sampled from a male donor in good health and CMV-seropositive. Material: PBMCs. This chain links TRBV6-1 with TRBJ2-7, with 10 bases fitting TRBD1. Here the CDR3 DNA reads TGTGCCAGCAGGGGACAGGGGTTGTACGAGCAGTACTTC. Translating it yields CASRGQGLYEQYF.